The clone carrying this T cell receptor (beta chain) turned up a few times. Its matching antigen is unknown. One entry per CDR3 protein, called by TCRdb with MiXCR from the 5' RACE reads. The sample shows around 130,000 distinct CDR3 sequences, over 6% of them seen only once. The data were taken from a study of CD8 T cells in ankylosing spondylitis. General study points: In peripheral blood, disease-linked CD8+ clones occurred at relatively low frequencies. Certain motif variants had earlier appeared in reactive arthritis synovial fluid and blood.

Per germline, CDR1 SEHNR and CDR2 FQNEAQ (reference sequence). Trimming shortened V by 6 bases and J by 3 bases, and 12 bases separated the two germline ends. The CDR3 is made up of 14 amino acids. The sample comprised blood, either unsorted or a sorted T cell fraction (not recorded which). The chain combines TRBV7-9 with TRBJ1-5, with TRBD1 as a possible D gene (6 bases). This receptor was identified in a male donor with ankylosing spondylitis or in good health (not recorded which). The CDR3 DNA reads as TGTGCCAGCAGTGGGGGCGGACTCAATCAGCCCCAGCATTTT. Translated: CASSGGGLNQPQHF.